This paragraph covers one T cell receptor beta chain sequence. The antigen remains undetermined. TCRdb keeps only in-frame clones here, not all; method: immunoSEQ multiplex PCR. The sample gives under 85,000 clones, 88% of which show up once; 5% is in the top ten. This specimen comes from a study of T cell responses to AZD1222 COVID-19 vaccine. Findings and limits, study-wide: Dominant at 160-218 and 743-854, vaccine-associated CD4 TCRs also spanned spike.

The source is an adult in good health. The input for sequencing was peripheral blood, taken on day 0 of MenACWY control vaccination.

CDR3 nucleotides: TGTGCCAGCAGTCGAGGGAGGGAACCTAGCACAGATACGCAGTATTTT. Protein: CASSRGREPSTDTQYF. The chain links TRBV28 to TRBJ2-3; the match to TRBD2 covers 7 bases. Germline V gene sequence: CDR1 MDHEN, CDR2 SYDVKM. The CDR3 loop spans 16 amino acids. J lost 0 bases, V lost 5 bases, and 8 bases had no gene match. Full variable domain (rest looked up from reference TRBV28 and TRBJ2-3): DVKVTQSSRYLVKRTGEKVFLECVQDMDHENMFWYRQDPGLGLRLIYFSYDVKMKEKGDIPEGYSVSREKKERFSLILESASTNQTSMYLCASSRGREPSTDTQYFGPGTRLTVL.